The present TCR beta chain was sequenced within a study of response to subunit inactivated influenza vaccine. Study conclusions and caveats: With each seasonal influenza vaccination, the authors suggested, few new T cells are recruited.

Trimming removed 5 bases at V and 4 bases at J, with 17 bases between. Germline values: CDR1 SGHTA, CDR2 FQGNSA. The length of the CDR3 is 15 residues. TCRdb re-called the RT-PCR reads with MiXCR, one entry per CDR3 protein. Here the sample spans about 160,000 distinct CDR3 sequences, approximately 10% being singletons. This clonotype showed up just a few times. What it binds is not known. Sequencing used non-naive T cells sorted from PBMCs, obtained roughly 45 days after vaccination. This TCR came from a man aged 50-60 years who received an inactivated influenza vaccine. V and J are TRBV7-2 and TRBJ1-2; perhaps TRBD1 as D (6 bases). CDR3 amino acids: CASSMKTGNLYGYTF. Here the CDR3 DNA reads TGTGCCAGCAGCATGAAGACAGGAAACCTCTATGGCTACACCTTC.